The present entry profiles one T cell receptor beta chain with its context. Original handling: Amplifying reference gene primers gave estimates of nucleated cell counts. The protocol was immunoSEQ multiplex PCR, while the TCRdb copy is restricted to in-frame clones and leaves out a portion. V, J and clone size reflect that table, while D and trimming were determined from the DNA. The sample records 200,000 to 300,000 clones, 88% being singletons. Participant-given clinical history determined each cohort assignment. Trimming cost V 4 bases and J 2 bases; bases outside gene matches: 12. There are 18 residues in the CDR3. CDR1 and CDR2 (germline): SGDLS, YYNGEE. The sample belongs to a study of blood T cell repertoires in COVID-19. The overall study: COVID-19 samples, acute and convalescent, were from the United States, Italy and Spain. T cells, B-cell-depleted T cells, or PBMCs supplied cDNA or gDNA.

The chain combines TRBV9 with TRBJ2-1; TRBD1 aligns across 10 bases. The sample was PBMCs or T cells enriched from blood (not recorded which). The receptor comes from a woman between 35 and 50 years old with acute COVID-19. CDR3 nucleotide sequence: TGTGCCAGCAGCCCGACCCTTTCCGGGACAGGGGCCTACAATGAGCAGTTCTTC. This translates into CASSPTLSGTGAYNEQFF. Full variable domain (rest looked up from reference TRBV9 and TRBJ2-1): DSGVTQTPKHLITATGQRVTLRCSPRSGDLSVYWYQQSLDQGLQFLIQYYNGEERAKGNILERFSAQQFPDLHSELNLSSLELGDSALYFCASSPTLSGTGAYNEQFFGPGTRLTVL.